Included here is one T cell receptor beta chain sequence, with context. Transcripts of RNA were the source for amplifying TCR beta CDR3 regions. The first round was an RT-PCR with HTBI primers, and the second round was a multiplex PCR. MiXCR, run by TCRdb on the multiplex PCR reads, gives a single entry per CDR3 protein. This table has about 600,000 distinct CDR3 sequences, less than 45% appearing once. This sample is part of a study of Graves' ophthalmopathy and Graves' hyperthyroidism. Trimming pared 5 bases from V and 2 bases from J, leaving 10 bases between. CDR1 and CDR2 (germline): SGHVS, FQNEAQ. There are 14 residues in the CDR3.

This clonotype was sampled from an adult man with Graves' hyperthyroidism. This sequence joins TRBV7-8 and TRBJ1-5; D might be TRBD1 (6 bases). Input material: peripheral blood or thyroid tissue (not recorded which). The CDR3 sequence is CASSAYRGNQPQHF. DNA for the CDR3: TGTGCCAGCAGCGCTTACAGGGGCAATCAGCCCCAGCATTTT.